What follows are 2 T cell receptor beta chains derived from one specimen sequenced in a study of OX40 agonist ivuxolimab in advanced cancers. Sequencing was performed with immunoSEQ multiplex PCR; in TCRdb, only in-frame clones are kept and a portion is missing. The sample comprises roughly 45,000 clones, about 88% of which are singletons, and 1.9% rests with the top ten. The source was CD4+ or CD8+ T cells sorted from blood, collected in a trial of the OX40 agonist ivuxolimab. These receptors all come from an adult with an advanced solid tumor such as melanoma, head and neck, liver or kidney cancer.

This clone was observed a single time. V is TRBV9 and J is TRBJ1-6, with unresolved D. Germline V gene data show CDR1 as SGDLS and CDR2 as YYNGEE. The CDR3 sequence is 14 residues long. The V gene lost 4 bases and the J gene lost 5 bases, with 10 bases spanning the gap. The CDR3 DNA follows: TGTGCCAGCAGCCCCCGACGGAATAATTCACCCCTCCACTTT. Translating gives CASSPRRNNSPLHF.

In DNA form, the CDR3 reads TGTGCCAGCAGCGGGACCTTACTAGCGGGGGGGTACAATGAGCAGTTCTTC. Amino acid sequence: CASSGTLLAGGYNEQFF. The chain recombines TRBV9 with TRBJ2-1; 13 bases align to TRBD2. The CDR3 totals 17 residues. The trim removed 3 bases at V and 4 bases at J, leaving 7 bases unmatched. In germline, CDR1 is SGDLS, CDR2 YYNGEE.